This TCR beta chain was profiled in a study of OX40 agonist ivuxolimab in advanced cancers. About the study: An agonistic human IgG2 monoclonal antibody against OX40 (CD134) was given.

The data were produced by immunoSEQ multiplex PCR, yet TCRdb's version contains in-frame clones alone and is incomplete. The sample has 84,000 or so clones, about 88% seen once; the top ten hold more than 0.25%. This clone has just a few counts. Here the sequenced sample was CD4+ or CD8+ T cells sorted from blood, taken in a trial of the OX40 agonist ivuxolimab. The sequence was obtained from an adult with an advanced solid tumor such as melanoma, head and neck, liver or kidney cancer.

The CDR3 DNA reads as TGTGCCAGCAGTTTAACGGAACGGCTGAACACTGAAGCTTTCTTT. Its translation: CASSLTERLNTEAFF. The chain joins TRBV28 to TRBJ1-1; no firm D call. Deletions cut 2 bases from V and 0 bases from J, with 10 bases between. CDR3 length: 15 amino acids. Per the germline V gene, CDR1 is MDHEN and CDR2 is SYDVKM.